This is a list of T cell receptor beta chains from one sample in a study of T cells after yellow fever vaccination. MiXCR, run by TCRdb on the 5' RACE reads, gives a single entry per CDR3 protein. Among 90,000 to 150,000 distinct CDR3 sequences listed, roughly 7.9% were seen once. Sequences were derived from CD4+ T cells sorted from PBMCs, sampled roughly 45 days after the first yellow fever vaccination. Receptors were obtained from a man between 18 and 35 years old who received the YFV17D yellow fever vaccine. Both conserved end residues are part of each CDR3. D genes are given only for firm matches.

V gene: TRBV6-5; D gene: TRBD1; CDR3 protein: CASYPGQGARGYTF
V gene: TRBV28; D gene: NA; CDR3 protein: CASANFRGRAKNIQYF
V gene: TRBV7-2; D gene: NA; CDR3 protein: CASSPPGRLNTEAFF
V gene: TRBV7-2; D gene: TRBD2; CDR3 protein: CASSERGVGGELFF
V gene: TRBV12-3/TRBV12-4; D gene: NA; CDR3 protein: CASSFSPGAYGYTF
V gene: TRBV5-4; D gene: NA; CDR3 protein: CATRALGGLGYNEQFF
V gene: TRBV7-2; D gene: NA; CDR3 protein: CASSLASGQGNTIYF
V gene: TRBV4-1; D gene: NA; CDR3 protein: CASSQDLSGTWVF
V gene: TRBV2; D gene: TRBD2; CDR3 protein: CASKKGLADYNEQFF
V gene: TRBV28; D gene: NA; CDR3 protein: CASSFGGNNEQFF
V gene: TRBV12-3/TRBV12-4; D gene: NA; CDR3 protein: CASSLAQGLTDTQYF
V gene: TRBV7-3; D gene: TRBD2; CDR3 protein: CASSLTLAGGNTGELFF
V gene: TRBV5-1; D gene: NA; CDR3 protein: CASSLAWGLNQPQHF
V gene: TRBV24-1; D gene: TRBD2; CDR3 protein: CAAGAGAHTDTQYF
V gene: TRBV20-1; D gene: NA; CDR3 protein: CSAPPWGAETQYF
V gene: TRBV20-1; D gene: NA; CDR3 protein: CSAVSGVGGTQYF
V gene: TRBV7-2; D gene: NA; CDR3 protein: CASSAKRGETEAFF
V gene: TRBV7-9; D gene: TRBD1; CDR3 protein: CAGGQGFGNSPLHF
V gene: TRBV18; D gene: NA; CDR3 protein: CASSPPMRLRGSTDTQYF
V gene: TRBV7-2; D gene: TRBD2; CDR3 protein: CASSSIAGGQFF
V gene: TRBV11-2; D gene: TRBD2; CDR3 protein: CASSSLRGGLYNEQFF
V gene: TRBV10-3; D gene: NA; CDR3 protein: CAIRRLGSYNEQFF
V gene: TRBV5-4; D gene: TRBD1; CDR3 protein: CASSLQGANEKLFF
V gene: TRBV5-4; D gene: NA; CDR3 protein: CASSLASTHTDTQYF
V gene: TRBV9; D gene: TRBD2; CDR3 protein: CASSVGGAGGLNEQFF
V gene: TRBV20-1; D gene: NA; CDR3 protein: CSAQGLGNSPLHF
V gene: TRBV5-1; D gene: TRBD1; CDR3 protein: CASSGTAQETQYF
V gene: TRBV3-1; D gene: TRBD1; CDR3 protein: CASSQLLDRANSPLHF
V gene: TRBV7-2; D gene: NA; CDR3 protein: CASSYRHATNEKLFF
V gene: TRBV9; D gene: NA; CDR3 protein: CASSVDPFSGNTIYF
V gene: TRBV5-1; D gene: TRBD1; CDR3 protein: CASSSHRGRDEQFF
V gene: TRBV20-1; D gene: TRBD2; CDR3 protein: CSAYDPGRGNEQFF
V gene: TRBV20-1; D gene: NA; CDR3 protein: CSARDWGRPSSYNEQFF
V gene: TRBV5-1; D gene: TRBD1; CDR3 protein: CASSPGQGAASYEQYF
V gene: TRBV12-3/TRBV12-4; D gene: NA; CDR3 protein: CASSFGEGYGYTF
V gene: TRBV6-5; D gene: NA; CDR3 protein: CASSYLEGQGEAFF
V gene: TRBV5-4; D gene: TRBD2; CDR3 protein: CASSAASGVRSADTQYF
V gene: TRBV12-3/TRBV12-4; D gene: NA; CDR3 protein: CASSRLTGDTQYF
V gene: TRBV5-1; D gene: TRBD1; CDR3 protein: CASSKTGGLTEAFF
V gene: TRBV7-2; D gene: TRBD2; CDR3 protein: CASILLAGSTTGELFF
V gene: TRBV18; D gene: TRBD1; CDR3 protein: CASSLDRAPGELFF
V gene: TRBV20-1; D gene: TRBD1; CDR3 protein: CSATGTGGGELFF